The 2 T cell receptor beta chains below were found in one sample sequenced in a study of T cells in Graves' hyperthyroidism and ophthalmopathy. TCR beta CDR3 regions were amplified from RNA. A set of HTBI primers served as the primers for a first-round RT-PCR of the TCR CDR3. TCRdb redid the calling of the multiplex PCR reads with MiXCR, one entry per CDR3 protein. The table records around 600,000 distinct CDR3 sequences, over 12% of them present only once. Sequencing used blood. The receptors shown here come from a woman younger than 35 with Graves' ophthalmopathy.

The chain recombines TRBV29-1 with TRBJ2-1; D may be TRBD1 or TRBD2 (5 bases each). CDR3 length: 10 residues. Trimming removed 6 bases at V and 10 bases at J, with 10 bases between. The germline gives CDR1 SQVTM, CDR2 ANQGSEA. The CDR3 reads CSVGTAEQFF. For the CDR3, the DNA is TGCAGCGTCGGGACCGCCGAGCAGTTCTTC.

This clonotype has at least ten counts. This chain uses TRBV5-5 with TRBJ2-7, with 11 bases matching TRBD1. Germline V gene data show CDR1 as SGHKS and CDR2 as YYEKEE (reference sequence). V lost 0 bases, J lost 7 bases, and 6 bases stayed unmatched. The CDR3 spans 15 residues. The CDR3 spells CASSLADRGLWEQYF. The CDR3 DNA reads as TGTGCCAGCAGCTTGGCGGACAGGGGGCTGTGGGAGCAGTACTTC.